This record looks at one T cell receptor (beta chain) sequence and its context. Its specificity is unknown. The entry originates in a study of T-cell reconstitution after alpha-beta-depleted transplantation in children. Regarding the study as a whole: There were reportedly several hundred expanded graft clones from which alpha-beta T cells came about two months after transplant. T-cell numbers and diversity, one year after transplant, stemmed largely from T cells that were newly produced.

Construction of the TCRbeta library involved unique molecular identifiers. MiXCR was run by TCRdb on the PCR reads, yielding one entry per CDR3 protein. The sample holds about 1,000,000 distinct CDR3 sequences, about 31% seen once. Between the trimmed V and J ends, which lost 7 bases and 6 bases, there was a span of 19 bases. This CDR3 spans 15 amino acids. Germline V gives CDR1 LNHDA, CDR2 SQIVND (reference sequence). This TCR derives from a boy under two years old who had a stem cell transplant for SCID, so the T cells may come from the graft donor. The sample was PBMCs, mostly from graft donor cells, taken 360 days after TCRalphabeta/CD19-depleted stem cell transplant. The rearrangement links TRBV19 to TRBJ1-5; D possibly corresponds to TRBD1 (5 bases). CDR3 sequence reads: CASKILDIEGQPQHF. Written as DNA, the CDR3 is TGTGCCAGTAAGATTCTGGACATCGAGGGTCAGCCCCAGCATTTT.